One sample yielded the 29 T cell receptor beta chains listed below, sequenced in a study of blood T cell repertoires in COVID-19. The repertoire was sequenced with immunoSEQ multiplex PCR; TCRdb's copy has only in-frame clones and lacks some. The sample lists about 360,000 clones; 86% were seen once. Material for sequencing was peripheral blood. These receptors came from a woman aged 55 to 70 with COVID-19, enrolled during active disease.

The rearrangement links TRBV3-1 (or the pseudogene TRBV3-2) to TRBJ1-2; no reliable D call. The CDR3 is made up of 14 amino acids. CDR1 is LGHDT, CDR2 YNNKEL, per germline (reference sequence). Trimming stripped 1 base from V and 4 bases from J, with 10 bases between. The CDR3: CASSQGAQAYGYTF. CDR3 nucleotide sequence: TGTGCCAGCAGCCAAGGCGCGCAAGCCTATGGCTACACCTTC.

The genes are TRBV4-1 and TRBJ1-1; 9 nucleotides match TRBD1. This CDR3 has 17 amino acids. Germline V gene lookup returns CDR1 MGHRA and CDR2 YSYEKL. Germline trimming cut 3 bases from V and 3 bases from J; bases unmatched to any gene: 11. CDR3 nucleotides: TGCGCCAGCAGCCAGCAGGGACAGGGATACGGGTACACTGAAGCTTTCTTT. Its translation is CASSQQGQGYGYTEAFF.

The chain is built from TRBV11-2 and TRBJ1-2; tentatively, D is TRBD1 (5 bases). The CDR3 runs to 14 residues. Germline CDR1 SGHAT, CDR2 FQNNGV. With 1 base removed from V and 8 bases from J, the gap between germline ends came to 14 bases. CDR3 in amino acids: CASSLGGRVGGYTF. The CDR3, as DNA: TGTGCCAGCAGCTTAGGGGGGAGGGTCGGAGGCTACACCTTC.

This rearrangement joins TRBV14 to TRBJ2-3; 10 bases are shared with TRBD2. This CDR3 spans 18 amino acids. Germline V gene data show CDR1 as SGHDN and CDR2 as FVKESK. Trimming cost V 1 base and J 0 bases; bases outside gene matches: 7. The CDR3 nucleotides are TGTGCCAGCAGCCAAGGGACTAGCGGCTACTCTAGCACAGATACGCAGTATTTT. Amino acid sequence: CASSQGTSGYSSTDTQYF.

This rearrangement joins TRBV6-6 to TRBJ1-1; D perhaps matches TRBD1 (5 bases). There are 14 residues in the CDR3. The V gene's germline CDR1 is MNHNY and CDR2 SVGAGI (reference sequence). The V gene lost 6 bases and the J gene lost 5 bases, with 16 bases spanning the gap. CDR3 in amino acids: CASSHGPRGTEAFF. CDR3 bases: TGTGCCAGCAGCCACGGACCTAGGGGAACTGAAGCTTTCTTT.

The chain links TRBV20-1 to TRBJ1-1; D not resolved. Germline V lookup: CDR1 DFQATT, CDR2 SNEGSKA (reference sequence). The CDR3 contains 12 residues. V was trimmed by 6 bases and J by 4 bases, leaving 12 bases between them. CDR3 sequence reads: CSASEGGTEAFF. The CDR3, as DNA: TGCAGTGCAAGTGAGGGAGGCACTGAAGCTTTCTTT.

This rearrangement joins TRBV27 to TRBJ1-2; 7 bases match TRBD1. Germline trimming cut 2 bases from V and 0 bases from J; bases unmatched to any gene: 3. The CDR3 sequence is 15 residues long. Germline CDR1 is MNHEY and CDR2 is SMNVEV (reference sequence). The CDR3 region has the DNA TGTGCCAGCAGTTTAAGGGGACAGACTAACTATGGCTACACCTTC. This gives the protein CASSLRGQTNYGYTF.

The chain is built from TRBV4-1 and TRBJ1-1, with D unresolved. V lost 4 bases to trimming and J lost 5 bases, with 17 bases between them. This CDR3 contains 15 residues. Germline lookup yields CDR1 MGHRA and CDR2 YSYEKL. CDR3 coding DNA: TGCGCCAGCAGCCTAAACAGAGGGCGTCCAACTGAAGCTTTCTTT. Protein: CASSLNRGRPTEAFF.

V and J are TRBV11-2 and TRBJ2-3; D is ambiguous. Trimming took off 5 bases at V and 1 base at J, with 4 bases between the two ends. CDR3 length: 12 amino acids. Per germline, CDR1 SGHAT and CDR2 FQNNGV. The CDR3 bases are TGTGCCAGCAGCCTTGGCACAGATACGCAGTATTTT. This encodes CASSLGTDTQYF.

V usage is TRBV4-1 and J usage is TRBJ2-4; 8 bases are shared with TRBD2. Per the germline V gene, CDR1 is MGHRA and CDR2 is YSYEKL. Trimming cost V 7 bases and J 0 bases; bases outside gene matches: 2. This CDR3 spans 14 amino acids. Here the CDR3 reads CASTGGGAKNIQYF. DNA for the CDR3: TGCGCCAGCACGGGAGGGGGAGCCAAAAACATTCAGTACTTC.

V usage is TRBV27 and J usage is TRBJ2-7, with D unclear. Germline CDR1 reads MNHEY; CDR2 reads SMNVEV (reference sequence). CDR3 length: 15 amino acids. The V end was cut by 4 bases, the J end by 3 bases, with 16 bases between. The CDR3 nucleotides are TGTGCCAGCAGTTCAGACGGGTCGACTGGCTACGAGCAGTACTTC. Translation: CASSSDGSTGYEQYF.

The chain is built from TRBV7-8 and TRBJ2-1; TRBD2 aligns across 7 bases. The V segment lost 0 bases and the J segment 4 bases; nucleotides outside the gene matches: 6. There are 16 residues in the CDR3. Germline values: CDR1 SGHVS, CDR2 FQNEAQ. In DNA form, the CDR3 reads TGTGCCAGCAGCTTAGCGTGGGGGGGAAGTTACAATGAGCAGTTCTTC. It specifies CASSLAWGGSYNEQFF.

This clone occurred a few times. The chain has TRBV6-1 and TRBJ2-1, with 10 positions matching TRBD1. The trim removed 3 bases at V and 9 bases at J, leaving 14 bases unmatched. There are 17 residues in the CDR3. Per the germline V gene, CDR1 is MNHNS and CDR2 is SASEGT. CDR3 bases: TGTGCCAGCAGTGAGTCCGGGACAGGGGTCGTCAGGAGTGAGCAGTTCTTC. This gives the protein CASSESGTGVVRSEQFF.

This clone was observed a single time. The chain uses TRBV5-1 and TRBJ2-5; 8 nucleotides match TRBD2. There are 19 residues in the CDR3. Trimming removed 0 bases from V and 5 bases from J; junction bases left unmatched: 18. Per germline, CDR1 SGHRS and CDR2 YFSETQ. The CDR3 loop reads CASSLARPGLAGRLETQYF. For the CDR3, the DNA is TGCGCCAGCAGCTTGGCCCGACCTGGGTTAGCGGGGAGACTTGAGACCCAGTACTTC.

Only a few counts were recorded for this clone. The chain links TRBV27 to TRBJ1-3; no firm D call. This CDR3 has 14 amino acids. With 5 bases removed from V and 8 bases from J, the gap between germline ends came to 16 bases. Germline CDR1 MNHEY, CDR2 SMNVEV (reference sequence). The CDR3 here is CASSSSGEGYTIYF. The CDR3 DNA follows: TGTGCCAGCAGTAGCTCCGGGGAGGGATACACCATATATTTT.

CDR3 loop: CASSERGGTGELFF. Written as DNA, the CDR3 is TGTGCCAGCAGTGAACGGGGGGGAACCGGGGAGCTGTTTTTT. The chain links TRBV2 to TRBJ2-2; 8 bases match TRBD2. CDR1 and CDR2 from the germline V gene are SNHLY and FYNNEI. V shed 2 bases and J 5 bases; nucleotides not matched to a gene: 1. There are 14 residues in the CDR3.

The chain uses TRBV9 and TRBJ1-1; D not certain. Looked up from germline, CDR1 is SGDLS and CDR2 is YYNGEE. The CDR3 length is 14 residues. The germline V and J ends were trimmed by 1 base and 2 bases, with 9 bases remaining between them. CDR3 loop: CASSVHLGNTEAFF. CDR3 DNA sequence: TGTGCCAGCAGCGTACATCTCGGTAACACTGAAGCTTTCTTT. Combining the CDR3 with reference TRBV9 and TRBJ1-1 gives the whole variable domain DSGVTQTPKHLITATGQRVTLRCSPRSGDLSVYWYQQSLDQGLQFLIQYYNGEERAKGNILERFSAQQFPDLHSELNLSSLELGDSALYFCASSVHLGNTEAFFGQGTRLTVV.

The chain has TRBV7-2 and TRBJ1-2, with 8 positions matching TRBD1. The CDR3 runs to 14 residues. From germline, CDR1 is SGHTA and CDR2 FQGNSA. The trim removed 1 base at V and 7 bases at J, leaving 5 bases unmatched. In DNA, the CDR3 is TGTGCCAGCAGCTTAGAGCAGGGGGCGACTGGCTACACCTTC. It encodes CASSLEQGATGYTF. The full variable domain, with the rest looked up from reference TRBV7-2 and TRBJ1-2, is GAGVSQSPSNKVTEKGKDVELRCDPISGHTALYWYRQSLGQGLEFLIYFQGNSAPDKSGLPSDRFSAERTGGSVSTLTIQRTQQEDSAVYLCASSLEQGATGYTFGSGTRLTVV.

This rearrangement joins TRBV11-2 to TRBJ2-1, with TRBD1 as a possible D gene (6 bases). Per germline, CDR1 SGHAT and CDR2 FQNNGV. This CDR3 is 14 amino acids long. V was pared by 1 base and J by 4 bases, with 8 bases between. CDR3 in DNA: TGTGCCAGCAGCTTAGGGGGACAATACAATGAGCAGTTCTTC. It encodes CASSLGGQYNEQFF.

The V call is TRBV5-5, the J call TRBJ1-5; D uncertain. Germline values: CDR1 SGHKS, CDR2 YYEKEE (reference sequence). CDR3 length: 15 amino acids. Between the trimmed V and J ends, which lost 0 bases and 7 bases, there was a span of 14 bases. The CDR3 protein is CASSLGGFVGQPQHF. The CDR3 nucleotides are TGTGCCAGCAGCTTGGGAGGGTTCGTGGGGCAGCCCCAGCATTTT. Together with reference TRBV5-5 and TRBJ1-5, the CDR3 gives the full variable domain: DAGVTQSPTHLIKTRGQQVTLRCSPISGHKSVSWYQQVLGQGPQFIFQYYEKEERGRGNFPDRFSARQFPNYSSELNVNALLLGDSALYLCASSLGGFVGQPQHFGDGTRLSIL.

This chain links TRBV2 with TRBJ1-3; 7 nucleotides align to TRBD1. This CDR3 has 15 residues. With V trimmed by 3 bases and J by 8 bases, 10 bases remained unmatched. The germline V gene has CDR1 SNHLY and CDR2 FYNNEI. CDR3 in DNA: TGTGCCAGCAGTGATAAGGGGGCGCTCGGGGACACCATATATTTT. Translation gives CASSDKGALGDTIYF.

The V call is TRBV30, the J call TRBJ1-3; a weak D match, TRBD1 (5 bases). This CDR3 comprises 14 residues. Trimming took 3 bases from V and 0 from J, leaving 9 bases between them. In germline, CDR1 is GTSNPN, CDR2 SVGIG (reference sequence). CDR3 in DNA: TGTGCCTGGAGCACGACAGTCTCTGGAAACACCATATATTTT. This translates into CAWSTTVSGNTIYF.

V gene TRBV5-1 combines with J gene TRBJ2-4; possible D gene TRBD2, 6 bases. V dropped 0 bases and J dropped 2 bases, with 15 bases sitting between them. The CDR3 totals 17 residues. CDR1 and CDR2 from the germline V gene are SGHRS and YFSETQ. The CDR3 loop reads CASSLAGGAGTKNIQYF. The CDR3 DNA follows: TGCGCCAGCAGCTTGGCCGGAGGGGCAGGGACCAAAAACATTCAGTACTTC.

The CDR3 region is CASSFQGLQETQYF. The CDR3 nucleotides are TGCGCCAGCAGCTTCCAGGGCCTCCAAGAGACCCAGTACTTC. The J gene is TRBJ2-5, the V gene TRBV5-1, with D maybe TRBD1 (5 bases). The CDR3 sequence is 14 residues long. Germline V lookup: CDR1 SGHRS, CDR2 YFSETQ. V was shortened by 2 bases and J by 1 base, with 9 bases between the two germline ends.

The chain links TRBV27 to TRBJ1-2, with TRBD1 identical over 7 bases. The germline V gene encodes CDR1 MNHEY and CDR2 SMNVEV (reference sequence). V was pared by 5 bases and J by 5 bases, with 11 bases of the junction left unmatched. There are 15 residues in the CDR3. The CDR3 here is CASSLRGQMTYGYTF. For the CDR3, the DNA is TGTGCCAGCAGTCTCCGGGGACAGATGACGTATGGCTACACCTTC.

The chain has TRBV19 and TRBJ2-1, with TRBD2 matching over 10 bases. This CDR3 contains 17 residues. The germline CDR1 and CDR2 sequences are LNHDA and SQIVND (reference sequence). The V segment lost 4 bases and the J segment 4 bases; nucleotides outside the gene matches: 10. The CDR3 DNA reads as TGTGCCAGTAGTAGCCTCGGGGTTAGCGGGGGGTACAATGAGCAGTTCTTC. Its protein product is CASSSLGVSGGYNEQFF.

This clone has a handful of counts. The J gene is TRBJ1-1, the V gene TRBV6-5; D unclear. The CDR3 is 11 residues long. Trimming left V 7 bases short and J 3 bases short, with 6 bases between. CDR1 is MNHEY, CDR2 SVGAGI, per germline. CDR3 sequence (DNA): TGTGCCAGCACCCATTACACTGAAGCTTTCTTT. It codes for CASTHYTEAFF.

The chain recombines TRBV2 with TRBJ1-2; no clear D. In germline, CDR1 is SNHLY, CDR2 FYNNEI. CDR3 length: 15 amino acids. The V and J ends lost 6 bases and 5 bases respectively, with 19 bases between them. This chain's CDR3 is CASRQLRGGWYGYTF. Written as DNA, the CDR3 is TGTGCCAGCAGGCAACTCCGCGGAGGGTGGTATGGCTACACCTTC.

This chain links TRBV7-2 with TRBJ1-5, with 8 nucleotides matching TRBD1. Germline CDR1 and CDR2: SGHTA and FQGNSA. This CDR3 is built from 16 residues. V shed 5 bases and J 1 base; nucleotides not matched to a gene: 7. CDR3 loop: CASSPTGVGSNQPQHF. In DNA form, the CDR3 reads TGTGCCAGCAGCCCGACAGGGGTGGGAAGCAATCAGCCCCAGCATTTT.